A selection of T cell receptor beta chains follows, all from one sample in a study of identical twins. TCRdb re-derived calls from the 5' RACE reads in MiXCR, one entry per CDR3 protein. The sample yields about 330,000 distinct CDR3 sequences, 12% seen once. The same sample was also studied in work on yellow fever vaccine responses in identical twins.

The sample consisted of CD8+ T cells sorted from blood. These receptors were taken from a woman aged 18-35 years in good health. Each CDR3 is given with its conserved first and last residue. The size field is filled for only some rows; it gives once, few, many or a size class.

V gene | clone size | CDR3 protein
TRBV12-3/TRBV12-4 | few | CASSQNRDEAFF
TRBV10-3 | few | CAISKEQETQYF
TRBV12-3/TRBV12-4 | few | CASSYPGTGLNEQFF
TRBV5-1 | many | CASSLVGPEVSFWGSEDEAFF
TRBV4-2 | many | CASSQGANEQFF
TRBV10-3 | few | CAISDLTDTQYF
TRBV5-1 | many | CASSLHLQEQYF
TRBV28 | - | CASSGLGGIYEQYF
TRBV25-1 | - | CASSVSLEQFF
TRBV6-1 | - | CASVGRGSHEQFF
TRBV12-3/TRBV12-4 | many | CASSPRAGQPQHF
TRBV7-6 | many | CASSLSTRGDEKLFF
TRBV16 | - | CASSRGEGSTEAFF
TRBV24-1 | few | CATSDFSADETQYF
TRBV12-3/TRBV12-4 | many | CASSPTAGGLEQFF
TRBV28 | few | CASTPLTESSYNSPLHF
TRBV29-1 | many | CSVEVNYEQFF
TRBV7-2 | few | CASSLGGGRIEQFF
TRBV29-1 | - | CSVEAEGSGANVLTF
TRBV10-3 | few | CAISEKMTGEGEKLFF
TRBV18 | few | CASSPQTRYEQYF
TRBV3-1 | - | CATSPGGAGVGTDTQYF
TRBV14 | - | CASSQIAGAYNEQFF
TRBV5-1 | - | CASSFRQGTPSNYGYTF
TRBV5-5 | few | CASSPDRGHEKLFF
TRBV27 | - | CASSPHSGSSYNEQFF
TRBV28 | - | CASTPGFQETQYF
TRBV4-1 | - | CASSQGGGKTEAFF
TRBV13 | - | CASSLGQGSRNTEAFF
TRBV6-5 | few | CASSYSGAMGYNEQFF
TRBV6-1 | many | CASSDRDGGGETQYF
TRBV6-4 | many | CASSDGLSSYNEQFF
TRBV6-1 | many | CASSENVGRAYNEQFF
TRBV13 | - | CASSSGDGGYGYTF
TRBV12-3/TRBV12-4 | few | CASRQRTWGGPQETQYF
TRBV9 | few | CASSPGRRTGSNEQFF
TRBV4-1 | - | CASSQEVKGLAGCEQFF
TRBV20-1 | few | CSATSSSYNEQFF
TRBV12-3/TRBV12-4 | few | CASSEGPSAPTHDTQYF
TRBV6-5 | many | CASSYSEGGLNEKLFF
TRBV28 | - | CATEGPFYEQYF
TRBV12-3/TRBV12-4 | many | CASSYTGLGEQFF
TRBV20-1 | many | CSARDPRVTGDVQPQHF
TRBV3-1 | few | CASSAWGSGGPSGANVLTF
TRBV2 | - | CASSTRGLARFTDTQYF
TRBV6-1 | - | CASSEATYNEQFF
TRBV7-9 | few | CASSPPTSGRETQYF
TRBV3-1 | - | CASSQAPAGSANTGELFF
TRBV27 | - | CASSSYRGTDTQYF
TRBV11-2 | few | CASSLVFAKADTQYF
TRBV6-2/TRBV6-3 | few | CASSYSLGLKRDYNEQFF
TRBV20-1 | few | CSAHYGPETGTDF
TRBV7-6 | many | CASSLVGGGYNEQFF
TRBV28 | - | CASSYTLSSYNEQFF
TRBV28 | few | CASSLWGGGDTDTQYF
TRBV9 | - | CASSSSGSPLNEQFF
TRBV2 | many | CASSEGQATNEKLFF
TRBV9 | - | CASRAGGGGTDTQYF
TRBV12-3/TRBV12-4 | few | CASSPEPGQPEQYF
TRBV9 | - | CASSVGLIAGANVLTF